Each of the 24 T cell receptor beta chains below was sequenced from the same sample in a study of identical twins. TCRdb fed the 5' RACE reads into MiXCR, producing one record per CDR3 protein. The data show 1.5 million to 2 million distinct CDR3 sequences, around 33% seen once. The sequencing sample was made of cord blood. These receptors were obtained from a newborn girl in good health.

This chain connects TRBV10-3 to TRBJ1-1; no reliable D call. Germline CDR1 and CDR2: ENHRY and SYGVKD. V was pared by 3 bases and J by 1 base, with 9 bases between. This CDR3 is built from 14 residues. Here the CDR3 reads CAISEFQENTEAFF. The CDR3 DNA sequence: TGTGCCATCAGTGAATTCCAGGAGAACACTGAAGCTTTCTTT.

The CDR3: CASKPGTAVSDEQYF. The CDR3 DNA reads as TGTGCCAGCAAGCCAGGGACGGCGGTATCCGACGAGCAGTACTTC. This chain links TRBV6-1 with TRBJ2-4; the D call may be TRBD1 or TRBD2 (5 bases each). The J call may be faulty, since TRBJ2-7 better matches the DNA end. There are 15 residues in the CDR3. Germline lookup yields CDR1 MNHNS and CDR2 SASEGT.

The chain is built from TRBV28 and TRBJ1-2; TRBD1 matches 9 bases. V lost 10 bases and J lost 8; bases outside the gene matches: 11. The CDR3 totals 13 residues. Per germline, CDR1 MDHEN and CDR2 SYDVKM. Here the CDR3 reads CATSGQGVSGYTF. CDR3 DNA: TGTGCCACCTCGGGACAGGGCGTGTCGGGCTACACCTTC.

The chain links TRBV28 to TRBJ1-1; the match to TRBD1 covers 8 bases. Germline CDR1 reads MDHEN; CDR2 reads SYDVKM. V trimming: 5 bases; J trimming: 1 base; junction bases outside the gene matches: 9. The CDR3 runs to 16 residues. The CDR3 sequence: CASSLTGTGRNTEAFF. In DNA, the CDR3 is TGTGCCAGCAGTCTGACTGGGACAGGTAGGAACACTGAAGCTTTCTTT.

This clonotype was counted between two and nine times. The chain recombines TRBV20-1 with TRBJ1-6; the D is unclear. V dropped 6 bases and J dropped 7 bases, with 10 bases sitting between them. The CDR3 runs 12 residues. Germline V gives CDR1 DFQATT, CDR2 SNEGSKA (reference sequence). CDR3 loop: CSAAAGNSPLHF. CDR3 nucleotides: TGCAGTGCCGCGGCGGGCAATTCACCCCTCCACTTT.

The chain carries TRBV12-3 or TRBV12-4 and TRBJ1-1; D is unresolved. The CDR3 is 10 residues long. With 10 bases removed from V and 5 bases from J, the gap between germline ends came to 8 bases. CDR3 sequence (DNA): TGTGCCACCGGCCCTACTGAAGCTTTCTTT. It translates to CATGPTEAFF.

The chain recombines TRBV10-3 with TRBJ2-4, with D perhaps matching TRBD1 (5 bases). Gene TRBJ2-7 matches the end of the DNA better, so the J call may be wrong. The CDR3 covers 17 residues. Germline loops: CDR1 ENHRY, CDR2 SYGVKD. The CDR3 loop reads CAISGRGPLEIGYEQYF. The CDR3 DNA reads as TGTGCCATCAGTGGAAGGGGTCCCCTAGAAATAGGCTACGAGCAGTACTTC.

Many counts were recorded for this clonotype. The chain recombines TRBV29-1 with TRBJ2-7, with a possible D match to TRBD2 (6 bases). There are 13 residues in the CDR3. Deletions cut 4 bases from V and 3 bases from J, with 13 bases between. Germline V gene lookup returns CDR1 SQVTM and CDR2 ANQGSEA. The CDR3 here is CSVAGGKFYEQYF. The CDR3 DNA follows: TGCAGCGTTGCAGGCGGGAAGTTCTACGAGCAGTACTTC.

This chain uses TRBV20-1 with TRBJ2-7; the D is unclear. Germline V gene data show CDR1 as DFQATT and CDR2 as SNEGSKA (reference sequence). This CDR3 is 15 amino acids long. V was shortened by 0 bases and J by 3 bases, with 15 bases between the two germline ends. In nucleotides, the CDR3 is TGCAGTGCTAGAGATCCCGTTCTAGTTCGCTACGAGCAGTACTTC. This encodes CSARDPVLVRYEQYF.

This clonotype was seen only a few times. The CDR3 region has the DNA TGTGCCAGCAGCTCCCGACTAGCGCTACCCACAGATACGCAGTATTTT. Protein sequence: CASSSRLALPTDTQYF. The chain uses TRBV5-4 and TRBJ2-3; 8 bases fit TRBD2. Trimming cost V 3 bases and J 2 bases; bases outside gene matches: 8. Germline lookup yields CDR1 SGHNT and CDR2 YYREEE (reference sequence). CDR3 size: 16 residues.

V gene TRBV6-1 combines with J gene TRBJ1-5; D not resolved. This CDR3 has 13 residues. Germline lookup yields CDR1 MNHNS and CDR2 SASEGT. Trimming took 5 bases from V and 3 from J, leaving 8 bases between them. The CDR3 DNA reads TGTGCCAGCAGTACCAACGACAATCAGCCCCAGCATTTT. It translates to CASSTNDNQPQHF.

In its sample, this clonotype was seen once. A much larger clone sits a single nucleotide away, making a read error possible. The chain links TRBV2 to TRBJ2-1; TRBD2 might be the D (5 bases). Germline V gene data show CDR1 as SNHLY and CDR2 as FYNNEI. The CDR3 runs to 12 residues. CDR3 amino acids: CASRDFYNERFF. Here the CDR3 DNA reads TGTGCCAGCAGGGACTTCTACAATGAGCGGTTCTTC.

This clonotype was detected a few times. The chain combines TRBV28 with TRBJ2-4; 7 nucleotides agree with TRBD1. Germline lookup yields CDR1 MDHEN and CDR2 SYDVKM. Trimming cost V 3 bases and J 8 bases; bases outside gene matches: 7. This CDR3 is 14 amino acids long. CDR3 sequence: CASSFGGQSDIQYF. In DNA form, the CDR3 reads TGTGCCAGCAGTTTTGGGGGACAGTCGGACATTCAGTACTTC.

V is TRBV7-6 and J is TRBJ2-3, with D hard to call. This CDR3 contains 14 residues. V lost 5 bases and J 1 base, leaving 10 bases between the germline ends. Germline V gene data show CDR1 as SGHVS and CDR2 as FNYEAQ. CDR3 region: CASSKYGGTDTQYF. Here the CDR3 DNA reads TGTGCCAGCAGCAAATATGGTGGCACAGATACGCAGTATTTT.

The chain carries TRBV4-1 and TRBJ2-1, with D perhaps given as TRBD1 or TRBD2 (5 bases each). V shed 2 bases and J shed 9 bases, with 14 bases lying between them. Germline CDR1 and CDR2: MGHRA and YSYEKL. The CDR3 totals 14 residues. CDR3 region: CASSQIPGAGEQFF. DNA of the CDR3: TGCGCCAGCAGCCAAATTCCCGGGGCAGGTGAGCAGTTCTTC.

The gene calls are TRBV10-3 and TRBJ2-1, with D perhaps TRBD2 (6 bases). The DNA end lines up better with TRBJ2-7; the J call may be wrong. The CDR3 extends over 15 amino acids. Germline CDR1 reads ENHRY; CDR2 reads SYGVKD. CDR3 bases: TGTGCCATCAGCACACTAGCCTCTCCCTACAATGAGCAGTACTTC. It yields the protein CAISTLASPYNEQYF.

The genes are TRBV6-6 and TRBJ1-1; no clear D. This CDR3 contains 16 residues. V lost 2 bases and J lost 4, with 17 bases in between. The germline V gene encodes CDR1 MNHNY and CDR2 SVGAGI (reference sequence). The CDR3 region is CASSYRFVGSGTEAFF. CDR3 nucleotides: TGTGCCAGCAGTTACCGTTTCGTAGGGTCGGGCACTGAAGCTTTCTTT.

A few counts support this clonotype. The J gene is TRBJ1-2, the V gene TRBV4-2; no clear D gene. The CDR3 is 14 residues long. CDR1 LGHNA and CDR2 YNFKEQ come from the germline V gene. Trimming removed 3 bases from V and 5 bases from J, with 13 bases in between. CDR3 nucleotide sequence: TGTGCCAGCAGCCACGAAGGGCGATCTTATGGCTACACCTTC. This sequence encodes CASSHEGRSYGYTF.

The chain employs TRBV28 and TRBJ2-1, with 12 bases matching TRBD2. The CDR3 runs to 15 residues. The V and J ends lost 8 bases and 4 bases, in that order; junction bases with no gene match: 6. Looked up from germline, CDR1 is MDHEN and CDR2 is SYDVKM. The CDR3 region has the DNA TGTGCCAGCGGTCGGACTAGCGGGACTTACAATGAGCAGTTCTTC. Translating gives CASGRTSGTYNEQFF.

V gene TRBV20-1 combines with J gene TRBJ2-7; the match to TRBD2 covers 8 bases. The CDR3 spans 14 residues. J lost 3 bases, V lost 3 bases, and 7 bases had no gene match. Per the germline V gene, CDR1 is DFQATT and CDR2 is SNEGSKA (reference sequence). CDR3 loop: CSARQGSGIYEQYF. The CDR3, as DNA: TGCAGTGCTAGGCAAGGTAGCGGGATCTACGAGCAGTACTTC.

The rearrangement joins TRBV4-1 to TRBJ2-1; the match to TRBD2 covers 11 bases. Unmatched junction bases numbered 6, after V lost 1 base and J lost 7 bases. The CDR3 has 16 amino acids. The germline gives CDR1 MGHRA, CDR2 YSYEKL. CDR3: CASSQGVLAGGNEQFF. CDR3 DNA: TGCGCCAGCAGCCAAGGAGTCCTAGCGGGAGGTAATGAGCAGTTCTTC.

The chain recombines TRBV24-1 with TRBJ2-1; 13 bases fit TRBD2. CDR1 and CDR2 (germline): KGHDR, SFDVKD. The trim removed 5 bases at V and 7 bases at J, leaving 7 bases unmatched. The CDR3 spans 16 residues. The CDR3 here is CATSAGGLAGKNEQFF. The CDR3 DNA is TGTGCCACCAGTGCTGGGGGACTAGCGGGGAAGAATGAGCAGTTCTTC.

This clonotype has more than one count but fewer than ten. This rearrangement joins TRBV18 to TRBJ1-1; a weak D match, TRBD1 (5 bases). V was shortened by 1 base and J by 2 bases, with 14 bases between the two germline ends. Germline CDR1 KGHSH, CDR2 LQKENI. The CDR3 length is 16 residues. CDR3 coding DNA: TGTGCCAGCTCACCACGGCGGGGCGCCGATAACACTGAAGCTTTCTTT. This translates into CASSPRRGADNTEAFF.

This clonotype was seen just once. The chain has TRBV28 and TRBJ1-1; 8 nucleotides match TRBD1. The ends lost 4 bases at V and 7 bases at J; junction bases unmatched: 8. CDR3 length equals 14 residues. CDR1 MDHEN and CDR2 SYDVKM come from the germline V gene. The chain's CDR3 is CASSSGQEYGEAFF. In DNA, the CDR3 is TGTGCCAGCAGTTCGGGACAGGAGTACGGTGAAGCTTTCTTT.